Detailed here is one T cell receptor beta chain. Expressed TCRB transcripts got sequenced, as all isolated RNA was reverse transcribed. Reads from naive, central memory and regulatory T cell samples averaged approximately 3.4 million. Generated by immunoSEQ multiplex PCR, the TCRdb table keeps only in-frame clones and is missing some. The sample includes around 500,000 clones, around 30% of them seen just once. This record comes from a study of beta chain features in type 1 diabetes. The J segment lost 8 bases and the V segment lost 6 bases, leaving 8 bases of the junction unmatched. Germline values: CDR1 LNHDA, CDR2 SQIVND (reference sequence). The CDR3 is 15 amino acids.

The source is a man aged 18 to 30 in good health. The gene calls are TRBV19 and TRBJ2-1, with 12 bases matching TRBD2. What was sequenced was naive CD4+ T cells from blood. CDR3 in amino acids: CASRIQLAGGYEQFF. DNA for the CDR3: TGTGCCAGTAGAATCCAACTAGCGGGAGGCTATGAGCAGTTCTTC.